Listed below are T cell receptor beta chains from one sample, sequenced in a study of T-cell reconstitution after alpha-beta-depleted transplantation in children. TCRdb re-analysed the PCR reads in MiXCR, keeping a single row per CDR3 protein. The data contain over 150,000 distinct CDR3 sequences, under 8.5% of them singletons. Sequences were derived from PBMCs, sampled before TCRalphabeta/CD19-depleted stem cell transplant. The receptors stem from a boy aged 2 to 10 with acute lymphoblastic leukemia, due to receive a stem cell transplant. Both conserved end residues are trimmed from each CDR3. Fields, in order: clone size, J gene, V gene, CDR3 protein. Some rows mark clone size as missing; the rest say once, few, many or name a class of expanded clone.

many,TRBJ2-3,TRBV29-1,SVLAIDTQY
few,TRBJ2-2,TRBV5-5,ASSLIGTGELF
few,TRBJ1-1,TRBV20-1,SASPVNTEAF
few,TRBJ2-3,TRBV7-8,ASSPGPANGTQY
many,TRBJ2-7,TRBV6-5,ASSPFDYNSYEQY
many,TRBJ2-5,TRBV29-1,SVGTEETQY
few,TRBJ2-2,TRBV10-3,AISFSGERSGELF
many,TRBJ2-7,TRBV4-3,ASSPNGVQGDYEQY
many,TRBJ1-5,TRBV12-3/TRBV12-4,ASSLTGTQPQH
.,TRBJ2-7,TRBV20-1,SYKGGSTYEQY
many,TRBJ2-7,TRBV29-1,SVYAGEQY
many,TRBJ2-7,TRBV14,ASSQRADYEQY
.,TRBJ2-7,TRBV3-1,ASSQTGQSYEQY
few,TRBJ2-1,TRBV28,ASSFRTSGRGYEQF
many,TRBJ2-3,TRBV27,ASSPHRDRGTDTQY
.,TRBJ1-3,TRBV7-2,ASSLVGQGSGNTIY
many,TRBJ2-7,TRBV7-2,ASSLSGLAGEAYEQY
.,TRBJ2-7,TRBV3-1,ASSPQGTYEQY
.,TRBJ2-7,TRBV10-3,ATRQGVGEQY
.,TRBJ1-2,TRBV4-2,ASRHRDNFGYT
.,TRBJ2-5,TRBV9,ASSSAGGHYQETQY
many,TRBJ1-3,TRBV28,ASSFSARARGSGNTIY
many,TRBJ2-2,TRBV11-1,ASSLGADRDTNTGELF
many,TRBJ2-7,TRBV12-3/TRBV12-4,ASSSQGHSYEQY
.,TRBJ2-1,TRBV5-1,ATSASAGAYNERF
many,TRBJ2-3,TRBV9,ASSFRGETSDTQY
many,TRBJ2-2,TRBV7-9,ASSRQGLASTGELF
many,TRBJ1-2,TRBV18,ASSQDRRGFGGYT
many,TRBJ2-7,TRBV12-3/TRBV12-4,ASSPQGTSYEQY
.,TRBJ2-7,TRBV3-1,ASSQSTLPTEQY
few,TRBJ2-3,TRBV20-1,SARDLSADTQY
.,TRBJ1-1,TRBV6-5,ASSYSRQGSDAF
.,TRBJ2-3,TRBV6-6,ASKSGVGGPSDTQY
many,TRBJ2-3,TRBV20-1,SATGAGDTQY
many,TRBJ2-1,TRBV20-1,SARDPAAAVRI
.,TRBJ2-2,TRBV7-9,ASSPGQVNTGELF
many,TRBJ2-1,TRBV20-1,SAPIRGWINEQF
many,TRBJ1-5,TRBV6-2/TRBV6-3,ASSSPTGNQPQH
many,TRBJ2-7,TRBV27,ATTTGVGEQY
many,TRBJ2-7,TRBV7-9,ASSLGTSGAASYEQY
many,TRBJ2-4,TRBV7-2,ASSLGRGTKNIQY
many,TRBJ1-1,TRBV7-8,ASSSEWGAGATREAF
.,TRBJ2-3,TRBV7-9,ASSPGRTSTDTQY
many,TRBJ2-4,TRBV6-1,ASSHPGLAPNIQY
many,TRBJ2-7,TRBV5-6,ASSAGGFSYEQY
few,TRBJ1-5,TRBV28,ASSVRVANQPQH
many,TRBJ2-2,TRBV12-3/TRBV12-4,ASSPSTRDTGELF
few,TRBJ2-3,TRBV28,ASFRDPGYTQY
many,TRBJ2-3,TRBV6-1,ASSPNSGRALRTQY
many,TRBJ2-5,TRBV5-1,ASSPISGVKETQY